The rows below give T cell receptor beta chains drawn from one sample of a study of human T cells and chemical hapten exposure. TCRdb processed the reads anew with MiXCR; each CDR3 protein has one entry. In the table there are 100,000 to 150,000 distinct CDR3 sequences, 6.5% to 10% of which are singletons. What was sequenced was whole blood. The receptors were sampled from a human donor in good health. Some clones in this sample may be carry-over from other donors' samples. The conserved cysteine and the conserved F or W are not part of the CDR3 here. Not every row has a clone size; where given, it reads once, few, many or a size class.

CDR3 protein: ASRQDKSGRAHFDEQF
J gene: TRBJ2-1
V gene: TRBV4-1
clone size: few

CDR3 protein: SVAGTSSSGNTIY
J gene: TRBJ1-3
V gene: TRBV29-1
clone size: .

CDR3 protein: ASSVETTTYEQY
J gene: TRBJ2-7
V gene: TRBV9
clone size: many

CDR3 protein: ASSTRTGLYEQY
J gene: TRBJ2-7
V gene: TRBV5-1
clone size: many

CDR3 protein: ASSLTSGSPGELF
J gene: TRBJ2-2
V gene: TRBV5-1
clone size: few

CDR3 protein: ASGQSHTDTQY
J gene: TRBJ2-3
V gene: TRBV7-2
clone size: .

CDR3 protein: ASRHDQGAWNEQF
J gene: TRBJ2-1
V gene: TRBV7-2
clone size: few

CDR3 protein: ASSRDRASGRNTGELF
J gene: TRBJ2-2
V gene: TRBV5-5
clone size: .

CDR3 protein: ASSVFNGELF
J gene: TRBJ2-2
V gene: TRBV9
clone size: many

CDR3 protein: ASERAPYNSPLH
J gene: TRBJ1-6
V gene: TRBV6-6
clone size: many

CDR3 protein: ASSPLAVSYEQY
J gene: TRBJ2-7
V gene: TRBV5-1
clone size: few

CDR3 protein: ASSLGPGRGNNEQF
J gene: TRBJ2-1
V gene: TRBV7-2
clone size: .

CDR3 protein: ATSDSRQGVLTGELF
J gene: TRBJ2-2
V gene: TRBV24-1
clone size: .

CDR3 protein: ASRRDRDQETQY
J gene: TRBJ2-5
V gene: TRBV5-1
clone size: many

CDR3 protein: ASSLEGTVSYEQY
J gene: TRBJ2-7
V gene: TRBV5-1
clone size: .

CDR3 protein: AIGRSDTQY
J gene: TRBJ2-3
V gene: TRBV10-3
clone size: many

CDR3 protein: ASSRDRAATGELF
J gene: TRBJ2-2
V gene: TRBV7-6
clone size: many

CDR3 protein: ASSPTGQGRNEQF
J gene: TRBJ2-1
V gene: TRBV7-7
clone size: few

CDR3 protein: ASSLADGGTSTDTQY
J gene: TRBJ2-3
V gene: TRBV5-1
clone size: .

CDR3 protein: ASSTGTSSYNEQF
J gene: TRBJ2-1
V gene: TRBV5-1
clone size: .

CDR3 protein: ASSQVAGDYNEQF
J gene: TRBJ2-1
V gene: TRBV4-1
clone size: .

CDR3 protein: ASTSGLTEAF
J gene: TRBJ1-1
V gene: TRBV6-6
clone size: few

CDR3 protein: ASSPRESLAKNIQY
J gene: TRBJ2-4
V gene: TRBV18
clone size: many

CDR3 protein: ASSEPGGLQPQH
J gene: TRBJ1-5
V gene: TRBV2
clone size: .

CDR3 protein: SARALAAGTDTQY
J gene: TRBJ2-3
V gene: TRBV20-1
clone size: .

CDR3 protein: ASSIWLADTGELF
J gene: TRBJ2-2
V gene: TRBV19
clone size: .

CDR3 protein: ASSSDVRQPQH
J gene: TRBJ1-5
V gene: TRBV7-9
clone size: many

CDR3 protein: ASSLGVGLTDTQY
J gene: TRBJ2-3
V gene: TRBV7-2
clone size: few

CDR3 protein: SVQLVETQY
J gene: TRBJ2-5
V gene: TRBV29-1
clone size: few

CDR3 protein: AIRASPEQVSYNEQF
J gene: TRBJ2-1
V gene: TRBV10-3
clone size: few

CDR3 protein: ASSPTSGIYNEQF
J gene: TRBJ2-1
V gene: TRBV5-1
clone size: few

CDR3 protein: AISDVGLAGRQETQY
J gene: TRBJ2-5
V gene: TRBV10-3
clone size: .

CDR3 protein: ASSVDGQVDVHEQY
J gene: TRBJ2-7
V gene: TRBV4-3
clone size: .

CDR3 protein: ASSPGLAGGDEQY
J gene: TRBJ2-7
V gene: TRBV27
clone size: few

CDR3 protein: AISAPGQGAYEQY
J gene: TRBJ2-7
V gene: TRBV10-3
clone size: few